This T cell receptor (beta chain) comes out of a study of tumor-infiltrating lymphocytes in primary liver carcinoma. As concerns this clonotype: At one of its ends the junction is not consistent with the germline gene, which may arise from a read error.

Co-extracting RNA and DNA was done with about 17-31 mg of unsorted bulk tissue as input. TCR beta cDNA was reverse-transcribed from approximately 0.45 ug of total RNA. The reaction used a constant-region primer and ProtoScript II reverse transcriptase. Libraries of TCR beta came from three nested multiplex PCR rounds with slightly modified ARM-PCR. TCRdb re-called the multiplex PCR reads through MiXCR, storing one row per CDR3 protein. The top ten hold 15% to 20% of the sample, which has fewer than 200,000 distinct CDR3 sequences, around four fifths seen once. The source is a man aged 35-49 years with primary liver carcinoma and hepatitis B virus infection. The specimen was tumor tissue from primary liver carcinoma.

CDR3 sequence (DNA): TGTGCCAACAGCTTAGGCGGGACCACTCTCTACGAGCAGTACTTC. It yields the protein CANSLGGTTLYEQYF. J is TRBJ2-7 and V is TRBV5-5; a weak D match, TRBD2 (6 bases). The CDR3 is 15 amino acids. Germline V CDR1 and CDR2: SGHKS, YYEKEE (reference sequence).